These T cell receptor beta chains were read from a single sample in a study of shared clonotypes between healthy human individuals. The repertoire was sequenced with immunoSEQ multiplex PCR; TCRdb's copy has only in-frame clones and lacks some. The repertoire holds just over 2,000,000 clones, about 95% seen once, with 0.9% to 1.4% in the top ten. Sequenced sample: naive CD8+ T cells sorted from blood. The receptor source for this set is a man aged 18 to 30 in good health. CDR3s include the opening cysteine and the closing phenylalanine or tryptophan. A D gene is named only where the DNA matches it firmly. Expanded clones get a size class; other rows say once, few or many, or leave the size out.

TRBJ2-7 | . | TRBV27 | . | CASSAMGDPYEQYF | TGTGCCAGCAGTGCTATGGGTGACCCCTACGAGCAGTACTTC
TRBJ2-1 | TRBD1 | TRBV4-1 | . | CASSPRQGGEQFF | TGCGCCAGCAGCCCCAGACAGGGTGGTGAGCAGTTCTTC
TRBJ2-5 | TRBD2 | TRBV7-8 | . | CASSGYPASGGAAETQYF | TGTGCCAGCAGCGGATATCCCGCTAGCGGGGGGGCCGCAGAGACCCAGTACTTC
TRBJ1-6 | . | TRBV5-4 | . | CASSLGGDPPLHF | TGTGCCAGCAGCTTGGGTGGAGACCCACCCCTCCACTTT
TRBJ1-5 | TRBD1 | TRBV7-9 | . | CASSPGTGAGNQPQHF | TGTGCCAGCAGCCCGGGGACAGGGGCCGGCAATCAGCCCCAGCATTTT
TRBJ2-7 | . | TRBV2 | once | CASSEKLAVPYEQYF | TGTGCCAGCAGTGAAAAGTTGGCAGTACCCTACGAGCAGTACTTC
TRBJ2-6 | . | TRBV27 | . | CASSWESSGANVLTF | TGTGCCAGCAGTTGGGAGAGCTCTGGGGCCAACGTCCTGACTTTC
TRBJ2-2 | . | TRBV14 | . | CASSQDGSPNTGELFF | TGTGCCAGCAGCCAAGATGGCAGCCCGAACACCGGGGAGCTGTTTTTT
TRBJ2-7 | TRBD1 | TRBV29-1 | once | CSVDGQGPYEQYF | TGCAGCGTTGATGGACAGGGCCCCTACGAGCAGTACTTC
TRBJ1-6 | . | TRBV2 | . | CASSEPPTSYNSPLHF | TGTGCCAGCAGTGAACCGCCGACCTCCTATAATTCACCCCTCCACTTT
TRBJ1-1 | . | TRBV5-5 | . | CASSFGPGAATEAFF | TGTGCCAGCAGCTTCGGTCCAGGGGCGGCCACTGAAGCTTTCTTT
TRBJ1-3 | . | TRBV11-2 | . | CASSFGPEGGNTIYF | TGTGCCAGCAGCTTCGGGCCCGAGGGTGGAAACACCATATATTTT
TRBJ1-5 | TRBD1 | TRBV6-6 | . | CASSYRDRVMPQHF | TGTGCCAGCAGTTACCGGGACAGGGTTATGCCCCAGCATTTT
TRBJ2-7 | . | TRBV4-3 | . | CASSQDLRGGSSYEQYF | TGCGCCAGCAGCCAAGATTTACGAGGTGGGTCCTCCTACGAGCAGTACTTC
TRBJ2-1 | . | TRBV5-1 | . | CASSLGDSRYNEQFF | TGCGCCAGCAGCTTGGGGGACTCGCGATACAATGAGCAGTTCTTC
TRBJ2-3 | . | TRBV6-5 | . | CASSAGWYGTDTQYF | TGTGCCAGCAGCGCCGGGTGGTATGGCACAGATACGCAGTATTTT
TRBJ1-2 | TRBD1 | TRBV5-6 | once | CASRHDRGHGYTF | TGTGCCAGCAGGCACGACAGGGGCCATGGCTACACCTTC
TRBJ2-1 | . | TRBV4-2 | . | CASSPTPGTWDNEQFF | TGTGCCAGCAGCCCGACCCCCGGGACGTGGGACAATGAGCAGTTCTTC
TRBJ1-4 | . | TRBV9 | . | CASSARQADIATNEKLFF | TGTGCCAGCAGCGCCAGACAGGCCGACATCGCAACTAATGAAAAACTGTTTTTT
TRBJ2-3 | . | TRBV7-9 | . | CASRGLDTQYF | TGTGCCAGCCGGGGGTTAGATACGCAGTATTTT
TRBJ2-7 | . | TRBV6-5 | . | CASSYGSLSYEQYF | TGTGCCAGCAGTTACGGCAGCCTATCCTACGAGCAGTACTTC
TRBJ2-7 | . | TRBV7-9 | . | CASSLWGENEQYF | TGTGCCAGCAGCTTATGGGGGGAAAACGAGCAGTACTTC
TRBJ2-7 | . | TRBV13 | . | CASGPSVSYEQYF | TGTGCCAGCGGTCCTTCAGTGTCCTACGAGCAGTACTTC
TRBJ2-1 | TRBD2 | TRBV29-1 | . | CSVVSAGGRNEQFF | TGCAGCGTTGTTTCAGCGGGAGGAAGGAATGAGCAGTTCTTC
TRBJ2-1 | TRBD2 | TRBV25-1 | . | CASSGPTGLAGWHEQFF | TGTGCCAGCAGTGGACCCACAGGACTAGCGGGATGGCATGAGCAGTTCTTC
TRBJ2-7 | . | TRBV4-1 | . | CASSQAAGGTYEQYF | TGCGCCAGCAGCCAAGCAGCAGGGGGGACCTACGAGCAGTACTTC
TRBJ2-7 | TRBD2 | TRBV27 | . | CASNGLAVTPSYEQYF | TGTGCCAGCAACGGGCTAGCGGTTACCCCCTCCTACGAGCAGTACTTC
TRBJ2-3 | . | TRBV27 | . | CASSLSITGFTDTQYF | TGTGCCAGCAGTTTATCTATTACAGGGTTCACAGATACGCAGTATTTT
TRBJ2-7 | TRBD2 | TRBV30 | . | CAWSPQGLAGSEQYF | TGTGCCTGGAGTCCACAGGGGCTAGCGGGAAGCGAGCAGTACTTC
TRBJ2-5 | . | TRBV7-9 | . | CASSFGGLETQYF | TGTGCCAGCAGCTTCGGGGGTCTAGAGACCCAGTACTTC
TRBJ2-3 | . | TRBV5-1 | once | CASSPFPSGTDTQYF | TGCGCCAGCAGCCCCTTCCCTAGCGGCACAGATACGCAGTATTTT
TRBJ2-7 | . | TRBV2 | . | CAIIQGSHEQYF | TGTGCCATAATTCAGGGTTCCCACGAGCAGTACTTC
TRBJ2-7 | TRBD2 | TRBV5-1 | . | CASSSGGEAYEQYF | TGCGCCAGCAGCAGCGGGGGAGAGGCCTACGAGCAGTACTTC
TRBJ2-1 | . | TRBV6-5 | . | CASATGVGNEQFF | TGTGCCAGCGCAACGGGAGTGGGAAATGAGCAGTTCTTC
TRBJ2-7 | . | TRBV30 | . | CAWSVDWVTRYEQYF | TGTGCCTGGAGTGTAGATTGGGTCACCCGCTACGAGCAGTACTTC
TRBJ1-4 | . | TRBV5-1 | . | CASSSRPVGSLNEKLFF | TGCGCCAGCAGCTCACGACCGGTTGGGAGCCTTAATGAAAAACTGTTTTTT
TRBJ2-2 | . | TRBV7-9 | . | CASSLAWPSPGELFF | TGTGCCAGCAGCTTAGCGTGGCCTAGCCCCGGGGAGCTGTTTTTT
TRBJ1-3 | TRBD1 | TRBV9 | . | CASSAAGTGGFGNTIYF | TGTGCCAGCAGCGCCGCCGGGACAGGGGGCTTTGGAAACACCATATATTTT
TRBJ1-2 | . | TRBV5-1 | . | CASSYTENYGYTF | TGCGCCAGCAGCTATACAGAGAACTATGGCTACACCTTC
TRBJ2-3 | TRBD2 | TRBV27 | . | CASSLYAGVLDTQYF | TGTGCCAGCAGTTTATATGCGGGAGTATTAGATACGCAGTATTTT
TRBJ1-4 | . | TRBV27 | . | CASSLNRNPEKLFF | TGTGCCAGCAGTTTGAACAGGAACCCCGAAAAACTGTTTTTT
TRBJ1-5 | TRBD1 | TRBV4-3 | . | CASSQDGTADQPQHF | TGCGCCAGCAGCCAAGATGGGACAGCAGATCAGCCCCAGCATTTT
TRBJ1-2 | . | TRBV21-1 | . | CASSNLRQGARGYTF | TGTGCCAGCAGCAATTTGCGACAGGGGGCGCGGGGCTACACCTTC
TRBJ1-5 | TRBD1 | TRBV5-6 | . | CASSSGQGGLPYSNQPQHF | TGTGCCAGCAGCTCCGGACAGGGAGGCCTTCCTTATAGCAATCAGCCCCAGCATTTT
TRBJ1-4 | TRBD1 | TRBV11-2 | . | CASSWDRAFLRTNEKLFF | TGTGCCAGCAGCTGGGACAGGGCCTTCCTCCGTACTAATGAAAAACTGTTTTTT
TRBJ1-1 | . | TRBV5-8 | . | CATLVGGEAFF | TGTGCCACCTTGGTGGGGGGTGAAGCTTTCTTT
TRBJ2-7 | . | TRBV27 | . | CASSLQPAGVAYEQYF | TGTGCCAGCAGTTTACAGCCGGCAGGGGTTGCCTACGAGCAGTACTTC
TRBJ2-7 | TRBD2 | TRBV4-3 | . | CASSQARTSGLYEQYF | TGCGCCAGCAGCCAAGCCCGGACTAGCGGTCTGTACGAGCAGTACTTC
TRBJ1-2 | . | TRBV7-2 | once | CASSYHISNYGYTF | TGTGCCAGCAGCTACCACATCAGCAACTATGGCTACACCTTC
TRBJ2-5 | . | TRBV5-1 | . | CASSLWAGPKTETQYF | TGCGCCAGCAGTCTCTGGGCAGGTCCCAAGACGGAGACCCAGTACTTC
TRBJ2-2 | . | TRBV7-9 | . | CASSLGRVGTNTGELFF | TGTGCCAGCAGCTTAGGAAGGGTCGGAACGAACACCGGGGAGCTGTTTTTT
TRBJ2-2 | TRBD1 | TRBV6-1 | . | CAISRTGFNGELFF | TGTGCCATCAGCCGGACAGGGTTTAACGGGGAGCTGTTTTTT
TRBJ2-7 | . | TRBV6-4 | . | CASSDPPPASGLSYEQYF | TGTGCCAGCAGTGACCCACCGCCCGCCAGCGGTCTTTCCTACGAGCAGTACTTC
TRBJ2-3 | . | TRBV7-9 | . | CASSNRDGTDTQYF | TGTGCCAGCAGCAACCGGGACGGAACAGATACGCAGTATTTT
TRBJ1-4 | TRBD1 | TRBV19 | . | CASSDRDSYEKLFF | TGTGCCAGTAGCGACAGGGACAGTTATGAAAAACTGTTTTTT
TRBJ2-5 | . | TRBV5-1 | once | CASSWGTGVHQETQYF | TGCGCCAGCAGCTGGGGTACAGGTGTCCACCAAGAGACCCAGTACTTC
TRBJ2-7 | . | TRBV5-1 | . | CASSLSGFEQYF | TGCGCCAGCAGCTTGAGCGGGTTTGAGCAGTACTTC
TRBJ2-1 | . | TRBV7-9 | . | CASSPPRGHNEQFF | TGTGCCAGCAGCCCCCCGCGGGGGCACAATGAGCAGTTCTTC
TRBJ2-7 | TRBD2 | TRBV4-1 | . | CASSQVPAGERYEQYF | TGCGCCAGCAGCCAAGTTCCAGCGGGAGAAAGGTACGAGCAGTACTTC